Below, 18 T cell receptor beta chains from the same sample are listed, as sequenced in a study of early T cells in non-severe SARS-CoV-2 infection (dated by TCRdb to the early 2020s). Receptor amplification or capture employed 5' RACE. The run used a NextSeq 500. The public reads were reanalyzed by TCRdb: fastp trimming at Q25, MiXCR alignment, in-frame beta chains only. Each record represents a unique CDR3 protein, reported with the most common genes and DNA among its rows. The sample table lists tens of thousands of distinct CDR3 sequences, 9.3% of them with a count of one. The top ten clones comprise more than 13% of the sample. Sequenced: whole blood. The source of these receptors is an adult who was a healthcare worker with PCR-confirmed SARS-CoV-2 infection or an uninfected control (not recorded which).

This clonotype was observed many times. The rearrangement joins TRBV19 to TRBJ1-1; D call uncertain. Germline CDR1 reads LNHDA; CDR2 reads SQIVND (reference sequence). Trimming took off 4 bases at V and 1 base at J, with 10 bases between the two ends. The CDR3 spans 14 residues. CDR3 in amino acids: CASSTWQANTEAFF. DNA of the CDR3: TGTGCCAGTAGTACCTGGCAGGCGAACACTGAAGCTTTCTTT.

This clonotype was seen repeatedly, ten times or more. This rearrangement joins TRBV7-9 to TRBJ2-3; the match to TRBD2 covers 13 bases. The CDR3 has 15 residues. The V gene end was trimmed by 7 bases and the J gene end by 2 bases; junction bases not matched to a gene: 3. The germline gives CDR1 SEHNR, CDR2 FQNEAQ (reference sequence). CDR3 in amino acids: CASTTSGRDTDTQYF. In DNA form, the CDR3 reads TGTGCCAGCACCACTAGCGGGAGGGACACAGATACGCAGTATTTT.

Sample share makes this clonotype medium-sized. This chain links TRBV28 with TRBJ1-6; D is ambiguous. The CDR3 spans 15 residues. Germline V gene sequence: CDR1 MDHEN, CDR2 SYDVKM. The V gene lost 6 bases and the J gene lost 2 bases, with 11 bases spanning the gap. The CDR3 DNA reads TGTGCCAGCAGCACTGGACCTACCTATAATTCACCCCTCCACTTT. Protein sequence: CASSTGPTYNSPLHF.

In its sample, this clonotype was seen a few times. The V call is TRBV6-6, the J call TRBJ1-5; D is undetermined. V lost 7 bases and J lost 5, with 15 bases in between. The CDR3 totals 14 residues. The germline CDR1 and CDR2 sequences are MNHNY and SVGAGI (reference sequence). CDR3: CASTNSVGYQPQHF. The DNA of the CDR3 is TGTGCCAGCACTAATTCTGTGGGTTATCAGCCCCAGCATTTT.

In its sample, this clonotype was seen many times. This sequence joins TRBV30 and TRBJ1-1; no definite D call. The CDR3 is made up of 13 amino acids. Germline lookup yields CDR1 GTSNPN and CDR2 SVGIG (reference sequence). V lost 3 bases to trimming and J lost 0 bases, with 8 bases between them. The CDR3 spells CAWSQSVNTEAFF. The CDR3 nucleotides read TGTGCCTGGAGCCAATCAGTGAACACTGAAGCTTTCTTT.

This clonotype was found many times. V is TRBV12-3 or TRBV12-4 and J is TRBJ1-6; D not resolved. The CDR3 totals 14 residues. With 3 bases removed from V and 9 bases from J, the gap between germline ends came to 12 bases. Written as DNA, the CDR3 is TGTGCCAGCAGTTTTGCACAGTTTATTTCACCCCTCCACTTT. Amino acid sequence: CASSFAQFISPLHF.

The sample holds a few counts of this clonotype. The chain links TRBV7-2 to TRBJ2-3; D may be TRBD1 or TRBD2 (5 bases each). Trimming cost V 0 bases and J 6 bases, with 7 bases left between them. CDR3 length: 13 residues. Germline V CDR1 and CDR2: SGHTA, FQGNSA. The CDR3 protein is CASSLARDDTQYF. The DNA of the CDR3 is TGTGCCAGCAGCTTAGCCAGGGACGATACGCAGTATTTT.

This clonotype was counted ten times or more. V usage is TRBV5-1 and J usage is TRBJ2-1; tentatively, D is TRBD1 or TRBD2 (5 bases each). The CDR3 spans 15 residues. CDR1 is SGHRS and CDR2 is YFSETQ in the germline V gene. Trimming shortened V by 0 bases and J by 9 bases, and 16 bases separated the two germline ends. Here the CDR3 reads CASSLDLGVGTEQFF. Written as DNA, the CDR3 is TGCGCCAGCAGCTTGGATTTGGGGGTGGGGACTGAGCAGTTCTTC.

This clonotype was picked up many times. This rearrangement joins TRBV12-3 or TRBV12-4 to TRBJ1-1; D unclear. With 1 base removed from V and 2 bases from J, the gap between germline ends came to 8 bases. CDR3 size: 14 residues. DNA for the CDR3: TGTGCCAGCAGTTTAGGGCGATCCAACACTGAAGCTTTCTTT. Translating it yields CASSLGRSNTEAFF.

This clonotype has ten or more counts. The rearrangement uses TRBV7-3 and TRBJ2-5; 8 bases line up with TRBD2. J was trimmed by 7 bases and V by 6 bases; bases with no gene match: 7. There are 13 residues in the CDR3. CDR1 is SGHTA and CDR2 is FQGTGA in the germline V gene. The CDR3 nucleotides are TGTGCCAGCAGTCCCGGGACTAGGGCGACCCAGTACTTC. It codes for CASSPGTRATQYF.

This clonotype has only a few counts. The genes are TRBV7-6 and TRBJ2-3; maybe TRBD1 (6 bases). Germline CDR1 SGHVS, CDR2 FNYEAQ. This CDR3 contains 14 residues. Trimming cost V 4 bases and J 4 bases, with 12 bases left between them. CDR3 sequence (DNA): TGTGCCAGCAGCTCGTTACAGGGTGCAGATACGCAGTATTTT. Translating it yields CASSSLQGADTQYF.

Concerning this clonotype itself: The conserved phenylalanine or tryptophan normally closing the CDR3 is absent here, so this likely arose from a read error. The chain recombines TRBV4-3 with TRBJ2-1; 7 bases fit TRBD2. The V segment lost 0 bases and the J segment 6 bases; nucleotides outside the gene matches: 2. The CDR3 is made up of 14 amino acids. Looked up from germline, CDR1 is LGHNA and CDR2 is YSLEER. This chain's CDR3 is CASSQEGTINEQFI. The CDR3 DNA sequence: TGCGCCAGCAGCCAAGAGGGGACTATCAATGAGCAGTTCATC.

This chain joins TRBV7-3 and TRBJ2-1; D remains ambiguous. With 0 bases removed from V and 9 bases from J, the gap between germline ends came to 12 bases. Germline assignment: CDR1 SGHTA and CDR2 FQGTGA. The CDR3 covers 14 residues. Here the CDR3 reads CASSLTNLEGEQFF. CDR3 in DNA: TGTGCCAGCAGCTTAACAAACCTTGAAGGTGAGCAGTTCTTC.

V gene TRBV29-1 combines with J gene TRBJ2-1; 8 bases agree with TRBD1. The V gene's germline CDR1 is SQVTM and CDR2 ANQGSEA. CDR3 length: 14 amino acids. V gave up 7 bases and J gave up 1 base; unmatched junction bases: 6. The CDR3 loop is CSGGQGSSYNEQFF. The CDR3, as DNA: TGCAGCGGCGGACAGGGCAGTTCCTACAATGAGCAGTTCTTC.

This clonotype was counted many times. The chain carries TRBV29-1 and TRBJ2-3; 7 bases align to TRBD1. This CDR3 is 14 amino acids long. CDR1 and CDR2 from the germline V gene are SQVTM and ANQGSEA. Losses at the gene ends were 6 bases for V and 3 bases for J; bases not matched to a gene: 9. Here the CDR3 reads CSVRETGSTDTQYF. The CDR3 bases are TGCAGCGTCAGAGAGACAGGGTCAACAGATACGCAGTATTTT.

There are a few counts of this clonotype. The chain links TRBV20-1 to TRBJ2-2; 11 nucleotides align to TRBD2. Germline assignment: CDR1 DFQATT and CDR2 SNEGSKA (reference sequence). V lost 3 bases and J lost 1; bases outside the gene matches: 4. There are 16 residues in the CDR3. This CDR3 is CSASNLAGGNTGELFF. In DNA form, the CDR3 reads TGCAGTGCTAGTAACCTAGCGGGAGGGAACACCGGGGAGCTGTTTTTT.

There are many counts of this clonotype. The J gene is TRBJ2-7, the V gene TRBV6-5, with TRBD1 matching 12 bases. The CDR3 totals 15 residues. The germline CDR1 and CDR2 sequences are MNHEY and SVGAGI. After removal of 7 bases from V and 2 bases from J, the junction contained 6 bases not matched to a gene. CDR3 in DNA: TGTGCCAGCATCCCCGGGACAGGGGGCACCTACGAGCAGTACTTC. Protein sequence: CASIPGTGGTYEQYF.

This clonotype turned up a few times. The chain joins TRBV2 to TRBJ2-7; 10 nucleotides align to TRBD2. V lost 6 bases and J lost 0; bases outside the gene matches: 11. CDR1 is SNHLY and CDR2 is FYNNEI in the germline V gene. The CDR3 extends over 17 amino acids. The CDR3 region has the DNA TGTGCCAGCAGGGACAGACCTCGGACTAGCGGCTCCTACGAGCAGTACTTC. Residues: CASRDRPRTSGSYEQYF.